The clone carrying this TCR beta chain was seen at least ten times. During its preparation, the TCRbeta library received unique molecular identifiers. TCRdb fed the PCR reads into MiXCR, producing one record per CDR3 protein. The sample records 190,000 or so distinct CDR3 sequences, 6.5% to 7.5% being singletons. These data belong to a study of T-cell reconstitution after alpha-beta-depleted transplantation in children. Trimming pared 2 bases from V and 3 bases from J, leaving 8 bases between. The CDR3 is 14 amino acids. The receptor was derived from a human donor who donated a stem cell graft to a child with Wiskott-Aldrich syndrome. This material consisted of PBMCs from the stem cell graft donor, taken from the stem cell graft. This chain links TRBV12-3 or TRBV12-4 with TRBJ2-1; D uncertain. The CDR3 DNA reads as TGTGCCAGCAGTTTAAAGGGAATCTACAATGAGCAGTTCTTC. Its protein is CASSLKGIYNEQFF.